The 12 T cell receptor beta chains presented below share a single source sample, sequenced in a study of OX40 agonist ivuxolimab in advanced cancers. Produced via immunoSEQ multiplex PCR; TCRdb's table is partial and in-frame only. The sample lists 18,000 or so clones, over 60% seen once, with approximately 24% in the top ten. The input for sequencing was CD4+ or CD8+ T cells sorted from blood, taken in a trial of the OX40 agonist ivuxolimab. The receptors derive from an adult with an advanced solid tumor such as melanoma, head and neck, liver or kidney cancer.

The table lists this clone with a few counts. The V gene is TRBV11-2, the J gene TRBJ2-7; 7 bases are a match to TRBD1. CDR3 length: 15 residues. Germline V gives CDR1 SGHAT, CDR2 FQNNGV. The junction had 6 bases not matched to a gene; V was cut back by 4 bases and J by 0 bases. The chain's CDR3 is CASSSRQGPSYEQYF. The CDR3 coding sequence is TGTGCCAGCAGCTCTAGACAGGGACCCTCCTACGAGCAGTACTTC.

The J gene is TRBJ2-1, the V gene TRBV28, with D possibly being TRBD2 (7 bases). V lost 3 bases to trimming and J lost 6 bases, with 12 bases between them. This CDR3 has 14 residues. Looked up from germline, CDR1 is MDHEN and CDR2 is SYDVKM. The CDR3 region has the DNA TGTGCCAGCAGTTTCCTAAGGGGGGGCAATGAGCAGTTCTTC. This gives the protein CASSFLRGGNEQFF.

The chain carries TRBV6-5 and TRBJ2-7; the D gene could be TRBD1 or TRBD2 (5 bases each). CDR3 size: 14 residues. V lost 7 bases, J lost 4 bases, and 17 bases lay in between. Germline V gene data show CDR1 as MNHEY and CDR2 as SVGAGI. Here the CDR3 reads CASTGFGTKYEQYF. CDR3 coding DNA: TGTGCCAGCACCGGTTTTGGGACCAAGTACGAGCAGTACTTC.

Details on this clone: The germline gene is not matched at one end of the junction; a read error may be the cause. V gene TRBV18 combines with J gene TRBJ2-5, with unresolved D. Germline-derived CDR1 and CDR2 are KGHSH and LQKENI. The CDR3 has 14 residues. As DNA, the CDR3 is TGTGCCAGCTCGCCACCTCTAGGCGAAGAGACCCAGTACTTC. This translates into CASSPPLGEETQYF.

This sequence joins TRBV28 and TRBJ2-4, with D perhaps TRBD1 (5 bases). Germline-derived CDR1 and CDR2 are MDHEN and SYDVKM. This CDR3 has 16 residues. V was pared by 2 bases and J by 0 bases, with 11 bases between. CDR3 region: CASSLVGELAKNIQYF. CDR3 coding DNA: TGTGCCAGCAGTTTAGTAGGGGAACTAGCCAAAAACATTCAGTACTTC.

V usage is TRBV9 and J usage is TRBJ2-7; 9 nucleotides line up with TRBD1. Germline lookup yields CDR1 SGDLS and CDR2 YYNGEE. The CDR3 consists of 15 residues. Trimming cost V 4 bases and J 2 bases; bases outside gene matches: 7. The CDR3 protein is CASSPTGGLTYEQYF. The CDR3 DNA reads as TGTGCCAGCAGCCCTACAGGGGGCCTTACCTACGAGCAGTACTTC. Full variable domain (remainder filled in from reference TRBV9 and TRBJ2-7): DSGVTQTPKHLITATGQRVTLRCSPRSGDLSVYWYQQSLDQGLQFLIQYYNGEERAKGNILERFSAQQFPDLHSELNLSSLELGDSALYFCASSPTGGLTYEQYFGPGTRLTVT.

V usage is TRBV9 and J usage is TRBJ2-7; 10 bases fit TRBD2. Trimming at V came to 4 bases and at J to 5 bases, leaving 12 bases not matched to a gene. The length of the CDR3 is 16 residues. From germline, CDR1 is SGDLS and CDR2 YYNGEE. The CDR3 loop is CASSQFGSGGVDEQYF. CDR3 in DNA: TGTGCCAGCAGCCAGTTTGGAAGCGGGGGGGTCGACGAGCAGTACTTC.

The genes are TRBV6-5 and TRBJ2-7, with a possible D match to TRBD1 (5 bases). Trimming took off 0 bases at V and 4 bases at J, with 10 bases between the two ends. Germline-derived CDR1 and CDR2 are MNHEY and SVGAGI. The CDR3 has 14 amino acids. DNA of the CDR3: TGTGCCAGCAGTTACTCGAAAAGGGGTTACGAGCAGTACTTC. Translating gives CASSYSKRGYEQYF.

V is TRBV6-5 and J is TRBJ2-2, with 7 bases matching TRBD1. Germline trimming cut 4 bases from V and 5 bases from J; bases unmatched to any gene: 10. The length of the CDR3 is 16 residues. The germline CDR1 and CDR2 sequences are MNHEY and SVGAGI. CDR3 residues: CASSFSDRVKTGELFF. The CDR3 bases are TGTGCCAGCAGTTTCTCTGACAGGGTTAAGACCGGGGAGCTGTTTTTT.

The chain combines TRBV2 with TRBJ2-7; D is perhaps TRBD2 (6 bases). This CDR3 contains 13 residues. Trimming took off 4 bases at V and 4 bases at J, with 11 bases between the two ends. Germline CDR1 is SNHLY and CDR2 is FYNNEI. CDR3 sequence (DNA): TGTGCCAGCAGTGGGAGGGGCGATTACGAGCAGTACTTC. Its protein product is CASSGRGDYEQYF.

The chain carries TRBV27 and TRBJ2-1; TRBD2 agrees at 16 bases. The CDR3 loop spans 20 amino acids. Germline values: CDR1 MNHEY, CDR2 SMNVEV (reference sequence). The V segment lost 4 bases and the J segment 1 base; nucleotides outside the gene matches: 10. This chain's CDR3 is CASSSSGTSGGAPSYNEQFF. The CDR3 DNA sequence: TGTGCCAGCAGTTCCTCCGGGACTAGCGGGGGGGCTCCTTCCTACAATGAGCAGTTCTTC.

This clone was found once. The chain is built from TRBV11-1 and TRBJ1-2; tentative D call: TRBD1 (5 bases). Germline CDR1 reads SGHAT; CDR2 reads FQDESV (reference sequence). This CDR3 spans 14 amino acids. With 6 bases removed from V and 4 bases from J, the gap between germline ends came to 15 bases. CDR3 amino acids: CASSLVAGAYGYTF. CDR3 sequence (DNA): TGTGCCAGCAGTCTAGTAGCCGGGGCCTATGGCTACACCTTC.